Listed below are T cell receptor beta chains from one sample, sequenced in a study of blood T cells in healthy people across ages. MiXCR was run by TCRdb on the 5' RACE reads, yielding one entry per CDR3 protein. The sample lists 1.5 million to 2 million distinct CDR3 sequences, roughly two fifths occurring once. The specimen sequenced was blood. The receptors were sampled from a human donor in good health. The CDR3 runs from the conserved cysteine through the conserved F or W. The D gene is left open where the match is weak. Clone size, where shown, is once, few, many, or a class for clones that have expanded.

j_call: TRBJ2-1
clone_size: .
d_call: TRBD2
v_call: TRBV7-9
cdr3_aa: CASSLASGGVSYNAQFF
cdr3_nt: TGTGCCAGCAGCTTAGCTAGCGGGGGAGTTTCCTACAATGCGCAGTTCTTC

j_call: TRBJ2-3
clone_size: few
d_call: .
v_call: TRBV11-1
cdr3_aa: CASSLYGRSPVDTQYF
cdr3_nt: TGTGCCAGCAGCTTATATGGGCGGTCTCCTGTGGATACGCAGTATTTT

j_call: TRBJ1-5
clone_size: .
d_call: .
v_call: TRBV12-3/TRBV12-4
cdr3_aa: CASSFVSSNQPQHF
cdr3_nt: TGTGCCAGCAGTTTTGTCAGTAGCAATCAGCCCCAGCATTTT

j_call: TRBJ1-1
clone_size: .
d_call: .
v_call: TRBV7-2
cdr3_aa: CASSPGPGSTEAFF
cdr3_nt: TGTGCCAGCAGCCCGGGACCCGGGAGCACTGAAGCTTTCTTT

j_call: TRBJ1-1
clone_size: .
d_call: TRBD1
v_call: TRBV6-2/TRBV6-3
cdr3_aa: CASSYPGQGRNTEAFF
cdr3_nt: TGTGCCAGCAGCTACCCCGGACAGGGCCGGAACACTGAAGCTTTCTTT

j_call: TRBJ2-1
clone_size: .
d_call: .
v_call: TRBV7-2
cdr3_aa: CASSIRLNSNEQFF
cdr3_nt: TGTGCCAGCAGCATTAGACTAAATAGCAATGAGCAGTTCTTC

j_call: TRBJ1-1
clone_size: .
d_call: .
v_call: TRBV6-5
cdr3_aa: CASSYEGVVNTEAFF
cdr3_nt: TGTGCCAGCAGTTACGAGGGGGTCGTGAACACTGAAGCTTTCTTT

j_call: TRBJ1-6
clone_size: few
d_call: TRBD1
v_call: TRBV6-1
cdr3_aa: CASTEMGTGPNSPLHF
cdr3_nt: TGTGCCAGCACCGAAATGGGGACAGGGCCGAATTCACCCCTCCACTTT

j_call: TRBJ1-2
clone_size: many
d_call: TRBD1
v_call: TRBV29-1
cdr3_aa: CSADRGGYGYTF
cdr3_nt: TGCAGCGCCGACAGGGGAGGCTATGGCTACACCTTC

j_call: TRBJ1-4
clone_size: few
d_call: .
v_call: TRBV15
cdr3_aa: CATSRGGDEKLFF
cdr3_nt: TGTGCCACCAGCAGAGGGGGCGATGAAAAACTGTTTTTT

j_call: TRBJ1-2
clone_size: .
d_call: TRBD1
v_call: TRBV2
cdr3_aa: CASIGRPTGGFEDYGYTF
cdr3_nt: TGTGCCAGCATAGGTCGCCCGACAGGGGGATTTGAGGACTATGGCTACACCTTC

j_call: TRBJ2-5
clone_size: few
d_call: TRBD2
v_call: TRBV10-3
cdr3_aa: CAISPGGGETQYF
cdr3_nt: TGTGCCATCAGTCCCGGCGGGGGAGAGACCCAGTACTTC